Below, one T cell receptor (beta chain) is given with its context. The data stem from a study of blood T cell repertoires in COVID-19. The wider study: Material from acute and convalescent COVID-19 was sourced from the United States, Italy and Spain. PBMCs, B-cell-depleted T cells, or T cells were the source of the cDNA or gDNA that made up the material.

CDR3 length: 14 amino acids. In germline, CDR1 is SGHRS, CDR2 YFSETQ. Trimming took 2 bases from V and 3 from J; bases not matched to a gene: 4. Per the study methods: Estimation of nucleated cell counts was performed using reference gene primer amplification. The protocol was immunoSEQ multiplex PCR, while the TCRdb copy is restricted to in-frame clones and leaves out a portion. V and J calls and clone size are those listed in that table; D and trimming were worked out from the DNA. The sample records about 190,000 clones, around 80% being singletons. The TCR sequence derives from a young man with active or convalescent COVID-19. This chain connects TRBV5-1 to TRBJ1-1; 7 bases match TRBD1. Sequencing was performed on peripheral blood. The CDR3: CASSLRGPDTEAFF. CDR3 coding DNA: TGCGCCAGCAGCTTAAGGGGGCCAGACACTGAAGCTTTCTTT. Full variable domain (rest looked up from reference TRBV5-1 and TRBJ1-1): KAGVTQTPRYLIKTRGQQVTLSCSPISGHRSVSWYQQTPGQGLQFLFEYFSETQRNKGNFPGRFSGRQFSNSRSEMNVSTLELGDSALYLCASSLRGPDTEAFFGQGTRLTVV.